This TCR beta chain originates from a study of T cell repertoires in cytomegalovirus infection. TCRdb analysed the reads with MiXCR anew, one entry per CDR3 protein. The data contain about 85,000 distinct CDR3 sequences, around half of them singletons. Germline loops: CDR1 SGHVS, CDR2 FQNEAQ. The CDR3 sequence is 15 residues long. V lost 5 bases and J lost 5, with 18 bases in between. Comments on this clonotype: Its specificity is not known.

The V call is TRBV7-8, the J call TRBJ1-2, with D perhaps TRBD1 (5 bases). Sequenced material: CD8+ T cells from cultured PBMCs, taken from culture after CMV antigen stimulation. This sequence originates from a human donor in good health (CMV status not recorded). Some clones in this sample may be carry-over from other donors' samples. CDR3 in amino acids: CASSPNGGMGYGYTF. The CDR3 DNA sequence: TGTGCCAGCAGCCCCAATGGGGGGATGGGGTATGGCTACACCTTC.